Below, 5 T cell receptor beta chains from the same sample are listed, as sequenced in a study of blood T cell repertoires in COVID-19 (dated by TCRdb to about 2020). The library was prepared using the immunoSEQ multiplex PCR assay. TCRdb limited this immuneACCESS table to in-frame rearrangements with V and J called. A share of clones is missing; checked studies link under half to unresolved V genes, and the rest is unexplained. The sample contains under 200,000 clones, roughly 88% of them found a single time. In total, the top ten clones hold approximately 7% of the sample. Sequencing was performed on PBMCs or T cells enriched from blood (not recorded which). The receptors were sampled from a woman in her forties or fifties who had recovered from COVID-19.

The J gene is TRBJ2-3, the V gene TRBV7-9, with 9 bases matching TRBD1. Germline trimming cut 1 base from V and 5 bases from J; bases unmatched to any gene: 13. The CDR3 covers 18 residues. Germline V gene lookup returns CDR1 SEHNR and CDR2 FQNEAQ (reference sequence). The CDR3 nucleotides read TGTGCCAGCAGCTTAGGGGACCGTAGGGACAGGGCAGAAGATACGCAGTATTTT. It yields the protein CASSLGDRRDRAEDTQYF.

The chain is built from TRBV18 and TRBJ1-4, with 7 bases identical to TRBD1. CDR1 and CDR2 from the germline V gene are KGHSH and LQKENI. Trimming removed 6 bases from V and 2 bases from J; junction bases left unmatched: 3. The CDR3 is 14 amino acids. Here the CDR3 reads CASSPGQTNEKLFF. As DNA, the CDR3 is TGTGCCAGCTCCCCGGGACAGACTAATGAAAAACTGTTTTTT. Full variable domain (remainder filled in from reference TRBV18 and TRBJ1-4): NAGVMQNPRHLVRRRGQEARLRCSPMKGHSHVYWYRQLPEEGLKFMVYLQKENIIDESGMPKERFSAEFPKEGPSILRIQQVVRGDSAAYFCASSPGQTNEKLFFGSGTQLSVL.

This rearrangement joins TRBV28 to TRBJ2-3; 11 positions agree with TRBD2. Germline trimming cut 9 bases from V and 0 bases from J; bases unmatched to any gene: 11. Germline loops: CDR1 MDHEN, CDR2 SYDVKM. CDR3 length: 17 amino acids. The CDR3 sequence is CASRKLAGVRSTDTQYF. The CDR3 DNA is TGTGCCAGTCGAAAACTAGCGGGGGTTCGGAGCACAGATACGCAGTATTTT.

V usage is TRBV7-9 and J usage is TRBJ1-4, with 10 nucleotides matching TRBD1. CDR1 SEHNR and CDR2 FQNEAQ come from the germline V gene (reference sequence). V gave up 6 bases and J gave up 6 bases; unmatched junction bases: 7. This CDR3 spans 15 amino acids. CDR3 sequence: CASRSAGTGDEKLFF. CDR3 in DNA: TGTGCCAGCAGGTCGGCCGGGACAGGGGATGAAAAACTGTTTTTT.

CDR3 bases: TGTGCCAGCACCTCGGCTTTGGGGGGACAGAGTGAGCAGTTCTTC. Residues: CASTSALGGQSEQFF. V is TRBV5-4 and J is TRBJ2-1; tentative D call: TRBD1 (7 bases). Germline V lookup: CDR1 SGHNT, CDR2 YYREEE (reference sequence). This CDR3 has 15 amino acids. Trimming pared 6 bases from V and 9 bases from J, leaving 22 bases between. Filled out from reference TRBV5-4 and TRBJ2-1, the complete variable domain reads ETGVTQSPTHLIKTRGQQVTLRCSSQSGHNTVSWYQQALGQGPQFIFQYYREEENGRGNFPPRFSGLQFPNYSSELNVNALELDDSALYLCASTSALGGQSEQFFGPGTRLTVL.